These 30 T cell receptor beta chains share one sample of origin, sequenced in a study of OX40 agonist ivuxolimab in advanced cancers. The receptor library was made with the immunoSEQ multiplex PCR assay. Not all clones reach the TCRdb copy of this immuneACCESS table, which keeps in-frame sequences only. Checked studies attribute under half of the gap to unresolved V genes and leave the rest unexplained. Here the sample has 55,000 to 85,000 clones; 80% to 95% occur a single time. 6% to 8.5% of the sample lies in the top ten. The sample consisted of CD4+ or CD8+ T cells sorted from blood, taken in a trial of the OX40 agonist ivuxolimab. All receptors come from an adult with an advanced solid tumor such as melanoma, head and neck, liver or kidney cancer.

This clone occurred once. Here the CDR3 reads CASSSGTYSNQPQHF. Here the CDR3 DNA reads TGTGCCAGCAGTTCAGGGACTTATAGCAATCAGCCCCAGCATTTT. The rearrangement joins TRBV27 to TRBJ1-5, with D perhaps TRBD1 (5 bases). The germline V gene encodes CDR1 MNHEY and CDR2 SMNVEV (reference sequence). The CDR3 has 15 residues. Trimming removed 4 bases at V and 0 bases at J, with 10 bases between.

This rearrangement joins TRBV9 to TRBJ2-1, with TRBD2 matching 10 bases. The CDR3 runs 16 residues. Germline V gene lookup returns CDR1 SGDLS and CDR2 YYNGEE. Germline trimming cut 0 bases from V and 7 bases from J; bases unmatched to any gene: 7. CDR3 DNA sequence: TGTGCCAGCAGCGTAGAAGCGGGGGGGCCGCGGAATGAGCAGTTCTTC. Translated, it gives CASSVEAGGPRNEQFF. Full variable domain (rest looked up from reference TRBV9 and TRBJ2-1): DSGVTQTPKHLITATGQRVTLRCSPRSGDLSVYWYQQSLDQGLQFLIQYYNGEERAKGNILERFSAQQFPDLHSELNLSSLELGDSALYFCASSVEAGGPRNEQFFGPGTRLTVL.

The rearrangement uses TRBV4-3 and TRBJ1-1; 7 bases match TRBD1. CDR1 and CDR2 from the germline V gene are LGHNA and YSLEER. The length of the CDR3 is 16 residues. V gave up 4 bases and J gave up 0 bases; unmatched junction bases: 8. Here the CDR3 reads CASSPKLQGLNTEAFF. The CDR3 DNA sequence: TGCGCCAGCAGCCCGAAACTACAGGGGTTGAACACTGAAGCTTTCTTT.

This clone was observed a single time. CDR3 loop: CAWSTGTGNKDTQYF. The CDR3 region has the DNA TGTGCCTGGAGTACCGGGACAGGTAATAAAGATACGCAGTATTTT. J is TRBJ2-3 and V is TRBV30, with 8 bases identical to TRBD1. With V trimmed by 2 bases and J by 5 bases, 9 bases remained unmatched. The CDR3 length is 15 residues. In germline, CDR1 is GTSNPN, CDR2 SVGIG (reference sequence).

The rearrangement uses TRBV6-6 and TRBJ2-1, with D perhaps TRBD2 (6 bases). CDR3 length: 14 residues. Germline V gene data show CDR1 as MNHNY and CDR2 as SVGAGI (reference sequence). The ends were cut back, 2 bases at V and 4 bases at J, with 9 bases in the middle. The CDR3: CASSYEGLYNEQFF. In nucleotides, the CDR3 is TGTGCCAGCAGTTACGAGGGACTTTACAATGAGCAGTTCTTC.

The chain recombines TRBV30 with TRBJ2-5; the D is unclear. V was clipped by 2 bases and J by 5 bases, with 9 bases between them. The CDR3 is made up of 12 amino acids. From germline, CDR1 is GTSNPN and CDR2 SVGIG (reference sequence). The CDR3 spells CAWSPLGETQYF. CDR3 coding DNA: TGTGCCTGGAGTCCTCTGGGGGAGACCCAGTACTTC.

The gene calls are TRBV10-1 and TRBJ1-1; D unresolved. The germline V and J ends were trimmed by 9 bases and 4 bases, with 6 bases remaining between them. The CDR3 is 10 residues long. Per the germline V gene, CDR1 is WNHNN and CDR2 is SYGVQD (reference sequence). For the CDR3, the DNA is TGCGCCAGACTTTCCACTGAAGCTTTCTTT. Its protein product is CARLSTEAFF.

V and J are TRBV6-1 and TRBJ2-7, with 9 bases lining up with TRBD1. CDR3 length: 14 residues. The J segment lost 2 bases and the V segment lost 8 bases, leaving 7 bases of the junction unmatched. Germline assignment: CDR1 MNHNS and CDR2 SASEGT. CDR3 nucleotides: TGTGCCAGCCTAGGGGACAGGGCCCCCTACGAGCAGTACTTC. This gives the protein CASLGDRAPYEQYF.

The chain joins TRBV4-1 to TRBJ2-7, with D possibly being TRBD2 (6 bases). The CDR3 contains 13 residues. V was pared by 3 bases and J by 0 bases, with 6 bases between. CDR1 is MGHRA and CDR2 is YSYEKL in the germline V gene. The CDR3, as DNA: TGCGCCAGCAGCCAGGGGGGCTCCTACGAGCAGTACTTC. As protein: CASSQGGSYEQYF.

The rearrangement joins TRBV4-2 to TRBJ2-4, with D perhaps matching TRBD1 (5 bases). The CDR3 totals 20 residues. Germline V CDR1 and CDR2: LGHNA, YNFKEQ. V was clipped by 0 bases and J by 0 bases, with 21 bases between them. The CDR3 spells CASSQDTWEGEGLAKNIQYF. CDR3 coding DNA: TGTGCCAGCAGCCAAGATACTTGGGAAGGGGAAGGTCTAGCCAAAAACATTCAGTACTTC.

The gene calls are TRBV6-5 and TRBJ1-1; 9 bases align to TRBD1. The CDR3 runs to 15 residues. J was trimmed by 2 bases and V by 4 bases; bases with no gene match: 5. The V gene's germline CDR1 is MNHEY and CDR2 SVGAGI. In nucleotides, the CDR3 is TGTGCCAGCAGTTTTTCGACAGGGGGAAACACTGAAGCTTTCTTT. It is translated as CASSFSTGGNTEAFF.

V is TRBV30 and J is TRBJ2-2; D gene ambiguous. There are 14 residues in the CDR3. Germline V lookup: CDR1 GTSNPN, CDR2 SVGIG (reference sequence). V lost 0 bases, J lost 3 bases, and 8 bases lay in between. This CDR3 is CAWSVLSDTGELFF. For the CDR3, the DNA is TGTGCCTGGAGTGTACTTTCAGACACCGGGGAGCTGTTTTTT.

The V and J genes are TRBV7-9 and TRBJ2-1; 9 positions match TRBD2. V lost 5 bases to trimming and J lost 8 bases; unmatched junction nucleotides: 7. This CDR3 spans 14 amino acids. Germline V gene sequence: CDR1 SEHNR, CDR2 FQNEAQ (reference sequence). CDR3 sequence: CASSEGTSWHEQFF. CDR3 DNA: TGTGCCAGCAGCGAGGGGACTAGCTGGCATGAGCAGTTCTTC. The variable domain in full, completed from reference TRBV7-9 and TRBJ2-1, reads DTGVSQNPRHKITKRGQNVTFRCDPISEHNRLYWYRQTLGQGPEFLTYFQNEAQLEKSRLLSDRFSAERPKGSFSTLEIQRTEQGDSAMYLCASSEGTSWHEQFFGPGTRLTVL.

The rearrangement joins TRBV18 to TRBJ2-3; 8 nucleotides align to TRBD2. Germline V gene lookup returns CDR1 KGHSH and CDR2 LQKENI. Trimming removed 6 bases from V and 0 bases from J; junction bases left unmatched: 2. The CDR3 consists of 14 residues. The CDR3, as DNA: TGTGCCAGCTCTCTAGCGGGCAGCACAGATACGCAGTATTTT. As protein: CASSLAGSTDTQYF.

Points on this clone: The identical CDR3 is also encoded by other nucleotide sequences in the sample. The chain joins TRBV27 to TRBJ1-1, with TRBD1 identical over 9 bases. CDR1 is MNHEY, CDR2 SMNVEV, per germline (reference sequence). The ends lost 6 bases at V and 2 bases at J; junction bases unmatched: 4. The CDR3 is made up of 14 amino acids. The CDR3 sequence: CASSFTGGNTEAFF. CDR3 sequence (DNA): TGTGCCAGCAGCTTTACAGGGGGCAACACTGAAGCTTTCTTT.

The chain employs TRBV27 and TRBJ2-3; 7 nucleotides align to TRBD2. The length of the CDR3 is 16 residues. The V and J ends lost 6 bases and 5 bases, in that order; junction bases with no gene match: 14. Germline V gene lookup returns CDR1 MNHEY and CDR2 SMNVEV (reference sequence). CDR3 sequence: CASSPLASGDGDTQYF. Written as DNA, the CDR3 is TGTGCCAGCAGCCCACTAGCGAGTGGGGACGGAGATACGCAGTATTTT.

The chain is built from TRBV5-6 and TRBJ2-3; no reliable D call. The germline V gene encodes CDR1 SGHDT and CDR2 YYEEEE. V was shortened by 2 bases and J by 5 bases, with 6 bases between the two germline ends. This CDR3 is built from 12 residues. CDR3 in amino acids: CASSLGGDTQYF. CDR3 DNA: TGTGCCAGCAGCTTAGGCGGAGATACGCAGTATTTT.

The CDR3: CASSVGQPGEQFF. The DNA for the CDR3 is TGTGCCAGCAGCGTAGGGCAGCCTGGCGAGCAGTTCTTC. The chain couples TRBV9 to TRBJ2-1; D is unresolved. The CDR3 runs to 13 residues. The V end was cut by 0 bases, the J end by 10 bases, with 11 bases between. Germline CDR1 reads SGDLS; CDR2 reads YYNGEE.

V and J are TRBV4-2 and TRBJ2-3; 7 bases line up with TRBD2. J was trimmed by 3 bases and V by 4 bases; bases with no gene match: 10. The germline gives CDR1 LGHNA, CDR2 YNFKEQ. CDR3 length: 16 residues. In DNA form, the CDR3 reads TGTGCCAGCAGCCCTGCGGGGGAGTTAAGGACAGATACGCAGTATTTT. Its translation is CASSPAGELRTDTQYF.

The gene calls are TRBV4-2 and TRBJ2-7; D perhaps matches TRBD1 (6 bases). Germline V lookup: CDR1 LGHNA, CDR2 YNFKEQ. The CDR3 extends over 15 amino acids. Trimming took off 4 bases at V and 7 bases at J, with 20 bases between the two ends. The CDR3 DNA sequence: TGTGCCAGCAGCCTGCACCGGGACACTTCGGGAGAGCAGTACTTC. Translated, it gives CASSLHRDTSGEQYF.

The CDR3 DNA reads as TGTGCCAGCATGTACCTTGAGGCCGGGGAGCTGTTTTTT. The encoded protein is CASMYLEAGELFF. This chain links TRBV6-1 with TRBJ2-2; no reliable D call. CDR3 length: 13 residues. The germline V gene has CDR1 MNHNS and CDR2 SASEGT. V was cut by 7 bases and J by 6 bases, with 12 bases left in between.

The V call is TRBV15, the J call TRBJ2-7; TRBD1 aligns across 10 bases. Germline CDR1 reads LNHNV; CDR2 reads YYDKDF (reference sequence). Trimming at V came to 6 bases and at J to 6 bases, leaving 8 bases not matched to a gene. This CDR3 has 14 amino acids. The CDR3 bases are TGTGCCACCAGGTCCGGGACAGGGGCCTCCGAGCAGTACTTC. This encodes CATRSGTGASEQYF.

The chain is built from TRBV27 and TRBJ2-3; D is unresolved. The germline V and J ends were trimmed by 1 base and 4 bases, with 9 bases remaining between them. The CDR3 spans 14 residues. Germline loops: CDR1 MNHEY, CDR2 SMNVEV (reference sequence). The CDR3 region is CASSLFLGPDTQYF. In DNA form, the CDR3 reads TGTGCCAGCAGTTTATTCCTAGGACCAGATACGCAGTATTTT.

The table lists this clone with a count of one. The chain combines TRBV7-9 with TRBJ1-4; TRBD1 aligns across 11 bases. CDR1 is SEHNR, CDR2 FQNEAQ, per germline (reference sequence). The CDR3 runs to 14 residues. V shed 5 bases and J 8 bases; nucleotides not matched to a gene: 4. In nucleotides, the CDR3 is TGTGCCAGCAGCCGGACAGGGGGCGACGAAAAACTGTTTTTT. Its protein is CASSRTGGDEKLFF.

This clone has only a few counts. The J gene is TRBJ2-5, the V gene TRBV6-4; 7 bases are a match to TRBD2. Trimming cost V 3 bases and J 3 bases; bases outside gene matches: 7. Germline lookup yields CDR1 MRHNA and CDR2 SNTAGT. CDR3 size: 15 residues. The CDR3 coding sequence is TGTGCCAGCAGTGAATCAGCGGGGTCCAAAGAGACCCAGTACTTC. Residues: CASSESAGSKETQYF.

V and J are TRBV7-2 and TRBJ2-7, with TRBD2 identical over 7 bases. Trimming took 8 bases from V and 2 from J; bases not matched to a gene: 6. The CDR3 runs to 13 residues. Germline V CDR1 and CDR2: SGHTA, FQGNSA. The CDR3 region has the DNA TGTGCCAGCGGCCCTAGCGGAACCTACGAGCAGTACTTC. Amino acids: CASGPSGTYEQYF. Supplemented by reference TRBV7-2 and TRBJ2-7, the full variable domain reads GAGVSQSPSNKVTEKGKDVELRCDPISGHTALYWYRQSLGQGLEFLIYFQGNSAPDKSGLPSDRFSAERTGGSVSTLTIQRTQQEDSAVYLCASGPSGTYEQYFGPGTRLTVT.

This chain connects TRBV13 to TRBJ2-5, with D hard to call. This CDR3 comprises 14 residues. V lost 5 bases to trimming and J lost 2 bases, with 12 bases between them. CDR1 and CDR2 from the germline V gene are PRHDT and FYEKMQ (reference sequence). CDR3 sequence reads: CASSLRGRQETQYF. The CDR3 nucleotides read TGTGCCAGCAGCCTTAGAGGCAGACAAGAGACCCAGTACTTC.

The genes are TRBV4-1 and TRBJ2-1; a possible D gene is TRBD1 (5 bases). The CDR3 sequence is 15 residues long. CDR1 is MGHRA and CDR2 is YSYEKL in the germline V gene. The V and J ends lost 0 bases and 4 bases respectively, with 10 bases between them. The CDR3 region is CASSQEPDSYNEQFF. In nucleotides, the CDR3 is TGCGCCAGCAGCCAAGAGCCAGACAGTTACAATGAGCAGTTCTTC.

The rearrangement links TRBV5-4 to TRBJ2-1; perhaps D is TRBD1 or TRBD2 (6 bases each). The V gene lost 2 bases and the J gene lost 13 bases, with 13 bases spanning the gap. This CDR3 has 12 amino acids. Germline V lookup: CDR1 SGHNT, CDR2 YYREEE (reference sequence). As DNA, the CDR3 is TGTGCCAGCAGCTTTGGGTCGGGGGCCCAGTTCTTC. This sequence encodes CASSFGSGAQFF.

This sequence joins TRBV6-7 and TRBJ2-3; D call uncertain. TRBV6-7 is reported as an ORF; its role is uncertain. With 4 bases removed from V and 3 bases from J, the gap between germline ends came to 17 bases. The CDR3 is made up of 16 amino acids. CDR3 DNA: TGTGCCAGCAGTTGGGATGAAAACAACCTTACAGATACGCAGTATTTT. Translating gives CASSWDENNLTDTQYF.